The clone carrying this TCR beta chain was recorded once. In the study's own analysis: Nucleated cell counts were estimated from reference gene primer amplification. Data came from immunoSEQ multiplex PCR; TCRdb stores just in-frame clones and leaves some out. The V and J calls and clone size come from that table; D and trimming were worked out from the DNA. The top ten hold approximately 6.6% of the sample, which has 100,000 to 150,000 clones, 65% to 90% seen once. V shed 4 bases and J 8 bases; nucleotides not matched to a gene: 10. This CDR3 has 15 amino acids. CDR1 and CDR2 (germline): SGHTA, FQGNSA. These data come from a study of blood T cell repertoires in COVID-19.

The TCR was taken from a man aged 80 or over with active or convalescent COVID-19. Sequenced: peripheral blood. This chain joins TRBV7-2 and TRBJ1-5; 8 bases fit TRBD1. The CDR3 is CASSYGGDRGEPQHF. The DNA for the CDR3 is TGTGCCAGCAGCTACGGGGGTGACAGGGGAGAGCCCCAGCATTTT.